The clone carrying this T cell receptor (beta chain) was recorded once. Antigen specificity is unknown. The data originate from a study of blood T cells in healthy people across ages. Together with a sample-barcoded 5' primer, a J-beta primer mix was included in a second PCR lasting roughly 6 to 12 cycles. TCRdb reprocessed the 5' RACE reads with MiXCR, giving one entry per CDR3 protein. Of around 1.5 million distinct CDR3 sequences in the sample, 45% to 70% were seen once. Study-level findings and limits: Age showed a roughly linear inverse relationship with TCR beta diversity per million T cells. When set beside aged donors, long-lived donors presented more naive CD4+ cells and higher diversity.

Per the germline V gene, CDR1 is SGDLS and CDR2 is YYNGEE. The CDR3 totals 15 residues. Trimming left V 0 bases short and J 2 bases short, with 9 bases between. Total RNA extracted from each sample amounted to at least 5 micrograms. The sample taken for sequencing was blood. V usage is TRBV9 and J usage is TRBJ2-1, with D perhaps matching TRBD2 (6 bases). This receptor was identified in a man between 18 and 35 years old in good health. The CDR3 region is CASSVDTSTYNEQFF. CDR3 nucleotide sequence: TGTGCCAGCAGCGTAGATACTAGCACCTACAATGAGCAGTTCTTC.